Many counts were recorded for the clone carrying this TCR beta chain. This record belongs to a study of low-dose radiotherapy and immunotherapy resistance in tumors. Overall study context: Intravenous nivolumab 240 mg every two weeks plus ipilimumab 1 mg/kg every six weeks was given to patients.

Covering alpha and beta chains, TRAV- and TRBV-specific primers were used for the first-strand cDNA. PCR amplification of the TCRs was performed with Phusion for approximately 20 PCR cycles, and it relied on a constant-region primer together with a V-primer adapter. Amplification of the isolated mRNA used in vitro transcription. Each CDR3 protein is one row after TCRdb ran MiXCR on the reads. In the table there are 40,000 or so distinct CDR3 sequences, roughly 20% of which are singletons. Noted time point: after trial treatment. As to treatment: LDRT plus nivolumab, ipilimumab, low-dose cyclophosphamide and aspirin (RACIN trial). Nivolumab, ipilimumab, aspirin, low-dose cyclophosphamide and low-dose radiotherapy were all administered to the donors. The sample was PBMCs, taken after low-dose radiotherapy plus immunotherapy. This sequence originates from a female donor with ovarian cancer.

The CDR3 region is CASSYISGNYNEQFF. The DNA of the CDR3 is TGTGCCAGCAGTTACATAAGCGGCAACTACAATGAGCAGTTCTTC. The V call is TRBV6-5, the J call TRBJ2-1; possibly TRBD2 for D (5 bases). Germline V CDR1 and CDR2: MNHEY, SVGAGI. V gave up 2 bases and J gave up 3 bases, with 11 bases separating them. CDR3 size: 15 residues.